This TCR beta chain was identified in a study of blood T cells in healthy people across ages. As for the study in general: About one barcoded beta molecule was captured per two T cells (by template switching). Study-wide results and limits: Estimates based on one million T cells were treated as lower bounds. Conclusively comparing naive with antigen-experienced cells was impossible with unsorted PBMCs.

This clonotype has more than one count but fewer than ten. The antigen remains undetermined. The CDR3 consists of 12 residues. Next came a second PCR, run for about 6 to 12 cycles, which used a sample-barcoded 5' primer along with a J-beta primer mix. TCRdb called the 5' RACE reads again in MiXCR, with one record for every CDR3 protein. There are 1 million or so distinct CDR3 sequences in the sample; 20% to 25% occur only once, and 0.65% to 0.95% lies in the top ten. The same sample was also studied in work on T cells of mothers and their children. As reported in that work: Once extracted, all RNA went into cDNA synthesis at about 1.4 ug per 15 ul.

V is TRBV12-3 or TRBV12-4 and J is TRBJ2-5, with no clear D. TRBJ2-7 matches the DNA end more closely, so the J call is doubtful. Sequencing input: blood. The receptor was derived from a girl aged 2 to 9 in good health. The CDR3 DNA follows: TGTGCCAGCAGTGGGTATCTTTACGAGCAGTACTTC. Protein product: CASSGYLYEQYF.